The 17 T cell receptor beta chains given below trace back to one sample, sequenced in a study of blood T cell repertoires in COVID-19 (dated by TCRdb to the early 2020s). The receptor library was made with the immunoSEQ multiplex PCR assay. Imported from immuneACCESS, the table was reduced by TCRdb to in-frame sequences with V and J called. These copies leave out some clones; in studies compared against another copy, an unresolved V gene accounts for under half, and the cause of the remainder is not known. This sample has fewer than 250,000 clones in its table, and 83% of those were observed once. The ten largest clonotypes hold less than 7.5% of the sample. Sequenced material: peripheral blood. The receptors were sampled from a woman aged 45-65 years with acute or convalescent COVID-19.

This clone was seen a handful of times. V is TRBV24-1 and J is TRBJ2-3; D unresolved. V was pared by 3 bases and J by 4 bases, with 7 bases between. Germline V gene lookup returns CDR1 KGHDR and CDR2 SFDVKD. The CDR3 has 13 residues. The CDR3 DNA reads TGTGCCACCAGTGATCCTTTCGCAGATACGCAGTATTTT. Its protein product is CATSDPFADTQYF.

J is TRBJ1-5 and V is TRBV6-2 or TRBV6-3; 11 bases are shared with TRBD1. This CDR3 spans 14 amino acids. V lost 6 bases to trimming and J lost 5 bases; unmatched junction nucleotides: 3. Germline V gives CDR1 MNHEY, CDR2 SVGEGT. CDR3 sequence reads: CASSWGQGDQPQHF. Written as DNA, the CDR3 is TGTGCCAGCAGCTGGGGACAGGGGGATCAGCCCCAGCATTTT.

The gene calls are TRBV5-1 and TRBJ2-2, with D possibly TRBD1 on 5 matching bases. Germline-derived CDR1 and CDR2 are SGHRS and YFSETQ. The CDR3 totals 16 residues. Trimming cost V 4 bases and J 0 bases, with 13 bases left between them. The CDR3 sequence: CASSRDRPANTGELFF. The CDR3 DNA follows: TGCGCCAGCAGCCGAGACAGACCTGCGAACACCGGGGAGCTGTTTTTT.

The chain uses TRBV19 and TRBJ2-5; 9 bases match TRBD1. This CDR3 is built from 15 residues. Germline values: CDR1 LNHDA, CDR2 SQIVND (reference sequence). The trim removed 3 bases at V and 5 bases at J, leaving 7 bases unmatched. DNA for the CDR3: TGTGCCAGTAGTATCCTGGGACAGGGTGGGGAGACCCAGTACTTC. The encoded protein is CASSILGQGGETQYF.

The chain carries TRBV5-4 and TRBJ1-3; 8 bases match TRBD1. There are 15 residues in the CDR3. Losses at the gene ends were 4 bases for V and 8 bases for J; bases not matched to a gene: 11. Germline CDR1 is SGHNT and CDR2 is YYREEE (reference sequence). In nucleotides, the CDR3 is TGTGCCAGCAGCCTAGACAGGGGAAAAGGGGACACCATATATTTT. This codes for CASSLDRGKGDTIYF.

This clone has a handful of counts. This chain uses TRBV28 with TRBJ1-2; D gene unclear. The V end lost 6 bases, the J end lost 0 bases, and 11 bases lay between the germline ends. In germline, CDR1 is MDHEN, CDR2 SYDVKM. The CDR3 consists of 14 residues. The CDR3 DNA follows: TGTGCCAGCAGCCGACGGGGAGCTAACTATGGCTACACCTTC. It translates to CASSRRGANYGYTF.

The CDR3 DNA reads as TGTGCCAGCAGCGGGACTAGCGGGAGCTACGAGCAGTACTTC. Translating it yields CASSGTSGSYEQYF. The rearrangement links TRBV6-5 to TRBJ2-7; 14 bases align to TRBD2. The CDR3 sequence is 14 residues long. CDR1 and CDR2 from the germline V gene are MNHEY and SVGAGI. The V segment lost 6 bases and the J segment 3 bases; nucleotides outside the gene matches: 1.

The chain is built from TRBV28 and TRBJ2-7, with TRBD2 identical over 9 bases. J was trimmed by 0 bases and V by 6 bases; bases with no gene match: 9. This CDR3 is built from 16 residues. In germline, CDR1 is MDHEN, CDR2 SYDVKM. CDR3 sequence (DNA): TGTGCCAGCAGCCCGATGACTAGCGGCGTCTCCTACGAGCAGTACTTC. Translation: CASSPMTSGVSYEQYF. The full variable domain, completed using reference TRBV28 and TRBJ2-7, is DVKVTQSSRYLVKRTGEKVFLECVQDMDHENMFWYRQDPGLGLRLIYFSYDVKMKEKGDIPEGYSVSREKKERFSLILESASTNQTSMYLCASSPMTSGVSYEQYFGPGTRLTVT.

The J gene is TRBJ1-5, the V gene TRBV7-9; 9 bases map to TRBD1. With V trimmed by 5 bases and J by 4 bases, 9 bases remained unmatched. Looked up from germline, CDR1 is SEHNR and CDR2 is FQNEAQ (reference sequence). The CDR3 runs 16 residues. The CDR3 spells CASSPQDRGGNQPQHF. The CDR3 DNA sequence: TGTGCCAGCAGCCCCCAGGACAGGGGCGGGAATCAGCCCCAGCATTTT.

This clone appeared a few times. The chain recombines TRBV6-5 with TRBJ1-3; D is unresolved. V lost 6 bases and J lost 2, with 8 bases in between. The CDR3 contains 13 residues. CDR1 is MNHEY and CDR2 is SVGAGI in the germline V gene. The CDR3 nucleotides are TGTGCCAGCAGCAGGTCCCCTGGAAACACCATATATTTT. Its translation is CASSRSPGNTIYF.

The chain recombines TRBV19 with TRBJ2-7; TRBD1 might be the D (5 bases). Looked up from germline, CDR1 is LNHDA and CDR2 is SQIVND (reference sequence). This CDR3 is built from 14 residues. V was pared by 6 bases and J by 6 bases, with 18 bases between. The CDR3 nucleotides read TGTGCCAGTAGACAGGACCACGTCTCTACCGAGCAGTACTTC. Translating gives CASRQDHVSTEQYF.

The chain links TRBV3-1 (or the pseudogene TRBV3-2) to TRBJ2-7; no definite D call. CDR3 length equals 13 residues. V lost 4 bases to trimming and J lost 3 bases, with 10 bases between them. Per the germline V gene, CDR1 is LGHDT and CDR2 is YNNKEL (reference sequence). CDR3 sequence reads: CASSLKTYYEQYF. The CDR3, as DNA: TGTGCCAGCAGCCTCAAAACATACTACGAGCAGTACTTC.

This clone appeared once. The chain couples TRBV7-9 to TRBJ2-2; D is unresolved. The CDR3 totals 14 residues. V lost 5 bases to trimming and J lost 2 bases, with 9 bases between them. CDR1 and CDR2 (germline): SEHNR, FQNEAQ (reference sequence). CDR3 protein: CASSPRVNTGELFF. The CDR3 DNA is TGTGCCAGCAGCCCACGGGTCAACACCGGGGAGCTGTTTTTT.

Written as DNA, the CDR3 is TGTGCCAGCAGTCAAGGGGCCCTGGAGACCCAGTACTTC. Residues: CASSQGALETQYF. The rearrangement links TRBV12-3 or TRBV12-4 to TRBJ2-5; D perhaps matches TRBD1 (5 bases). The V gene lost 5 bases and the J gene lost 5 bases, with 12 bases spanning the gap. The CDR3 consists of 13 residues.

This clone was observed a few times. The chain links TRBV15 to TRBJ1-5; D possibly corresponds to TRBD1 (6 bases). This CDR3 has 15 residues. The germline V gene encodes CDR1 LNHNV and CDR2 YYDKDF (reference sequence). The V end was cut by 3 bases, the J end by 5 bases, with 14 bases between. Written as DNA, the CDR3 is TGTGCCACCAGCAGCCCTTATTCAGGGGATCAGCCCCAGCATTTT. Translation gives CATSSPYSGDQPQHF. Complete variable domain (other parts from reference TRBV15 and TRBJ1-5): DAMVIQNPRYQVTQFGKPVTLSCSQTLNHNVMYWYQQKSSQAPKLLFHYYDKDFNNEADTPDNFQSRRPNTSFCFLDIRSPGLGDTAMYLCATSSPYSGDQPQHFGDGTRLSIL.

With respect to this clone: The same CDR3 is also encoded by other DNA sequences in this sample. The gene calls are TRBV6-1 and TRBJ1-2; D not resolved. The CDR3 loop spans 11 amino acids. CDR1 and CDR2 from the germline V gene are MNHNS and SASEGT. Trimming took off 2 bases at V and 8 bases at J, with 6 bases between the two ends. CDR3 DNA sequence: TGTGCCAGCAGTGAAAGCATCGGCTACACCTTC. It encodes CASSESIGYTF.

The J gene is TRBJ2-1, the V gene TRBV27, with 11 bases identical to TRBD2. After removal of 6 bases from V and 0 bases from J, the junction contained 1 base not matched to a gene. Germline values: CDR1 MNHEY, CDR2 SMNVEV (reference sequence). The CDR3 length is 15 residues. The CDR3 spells CASSTSGSSYNEQFF. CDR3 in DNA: TGTGCCAGCAGCACTAGCGGGAGCTCCTACAATGAGCAGTTCTTC.